This TCR beta chain was profiled in a study of blood T cell repertoires in COVID-19. The overall study: The study drew acute and convalescent COVID-19 samples from the United States, Italy and Spain.

In the source study's methods: Nucleated cell counts were estimated from reference gene primer amplification. The data were produced by immunoSEQ multiplex PCR, yet TCRdb's version contains in-frame clones alone and is incomplete. V and J calls plus clone size are reproduced from that table; the DNA served to infer D and trimming. Of fewer than 200,000 clones listed, roughly 85% are singletons. Participants' own reports of clinical history determined their cohort assignment. The study counted Cohort 3 donors as recovered given two negative PCRs, clearance, or symptom resolution. Sequences were obtained from PBMCs or T cells enriched from blood (not recorded which). The TCR sequence derives from a woman in her forties or fifties who had recovered from COVID-19.

CDR3 amino acids: CASSFGLAGRADTQYF. Here the CDR3 DNA reads TGTGCCAGCAGCTTCGGACTAGCGGGACGGGCAGATACGCAGTATTTT. This chain connects TRBV7-9 to TRBJ2-3, with TRBD2 matching over 12 bases. V shed 3 bases and J 4 bases; nucleotides not matched to a gene: 5. The germline V gene encodes CDR1 SEHNR and CDR2 FQNEAQ (reference sequence). This CDR3 is 16 amino acids long.